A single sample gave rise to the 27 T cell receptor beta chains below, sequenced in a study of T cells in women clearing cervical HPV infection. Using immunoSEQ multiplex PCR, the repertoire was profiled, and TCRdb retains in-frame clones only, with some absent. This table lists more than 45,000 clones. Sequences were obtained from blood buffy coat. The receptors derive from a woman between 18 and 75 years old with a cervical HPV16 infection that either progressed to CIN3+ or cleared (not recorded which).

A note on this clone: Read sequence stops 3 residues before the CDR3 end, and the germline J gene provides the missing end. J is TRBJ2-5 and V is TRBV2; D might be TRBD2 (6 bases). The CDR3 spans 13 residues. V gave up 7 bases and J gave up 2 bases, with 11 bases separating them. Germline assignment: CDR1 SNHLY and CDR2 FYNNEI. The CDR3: CASKTDYQETQYF. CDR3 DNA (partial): TGTGCCAGCAAGACGGACTATCAAGAGACC. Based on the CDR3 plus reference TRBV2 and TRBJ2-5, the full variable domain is EPEVTQTPSHQVTQMGQEVILRCVPISNHLYFYWYRQILGQKVEFLVSFYNNEISEKSEIFDDQFSVERPDGSNFTLKIRSTKLEDSAMYFCASKTDYQETQYFGPGTRLLVL.

The DNA read from the CDR3 is TGTGCCAGCAGCGCGACAGCCTACGAG. This sequence encodes CASSATAYE. The CDR3, in full, reads CASSATAYEQYF. The rearrangement links TRBV7-6 to TRBJ2-7, with a possible D match to TRBD1 (5 bases). The read is 3 residues too short to cover the CDR3 end, so that end is filled in from the germline J gene. The V and J ends lost 5 bases and 2 bases respectively, with 7 bases between them. Germline V gene data show CDR1 as SGHVS and CDR2 as FNYEAQ. The CDR3 covers 12 residues. Filled out from reference TRBV7-6 and TRBJ2-7, the complete variable domain reads GAGVSQSPRYKVTKRGQDVALRCDPISGHVSLYWYRQALGQGPEFLTYFNYEAQQDKSGLPNDRFSAERPEGSISTLTIQRTEQRDSAMYRCASSATAYEQYFGPGTRLTVT.

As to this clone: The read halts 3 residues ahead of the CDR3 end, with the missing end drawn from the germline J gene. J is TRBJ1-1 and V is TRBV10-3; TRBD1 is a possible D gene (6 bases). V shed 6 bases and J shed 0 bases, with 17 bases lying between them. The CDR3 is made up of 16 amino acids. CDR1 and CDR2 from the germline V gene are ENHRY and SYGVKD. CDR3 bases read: TGTGCCATCAGGAGGGAGAAGACAGGTCTGAACACTGAA. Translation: CAIRREKTGLNTE. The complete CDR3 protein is CAIRREKTGLNTEAFF.

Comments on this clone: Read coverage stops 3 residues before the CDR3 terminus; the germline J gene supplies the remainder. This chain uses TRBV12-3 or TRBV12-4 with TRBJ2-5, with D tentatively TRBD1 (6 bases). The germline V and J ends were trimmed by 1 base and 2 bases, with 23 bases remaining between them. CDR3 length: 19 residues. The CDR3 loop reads CASSLDFSVYRVGQETQYF. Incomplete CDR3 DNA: TGTGCCAGCAGTTTAGATTTCTCGGTGTACAGGGTAGGGCAAGAGACC.

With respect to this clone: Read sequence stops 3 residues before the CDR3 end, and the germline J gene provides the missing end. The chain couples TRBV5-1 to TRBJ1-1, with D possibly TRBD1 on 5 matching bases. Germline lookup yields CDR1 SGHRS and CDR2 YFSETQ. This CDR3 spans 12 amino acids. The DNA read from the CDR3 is TGCGCCAGCAGCTTGGGTCAGGGCGAA. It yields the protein CASSLGQGE. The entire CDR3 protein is CASSLGQGEAFF.

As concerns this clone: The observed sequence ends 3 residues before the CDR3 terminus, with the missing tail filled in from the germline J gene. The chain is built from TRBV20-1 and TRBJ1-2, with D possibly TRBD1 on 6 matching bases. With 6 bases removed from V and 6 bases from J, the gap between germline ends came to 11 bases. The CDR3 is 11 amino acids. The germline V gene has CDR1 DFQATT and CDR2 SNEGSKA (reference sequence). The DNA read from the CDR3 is TGCAGTGCAACCAGGGGAAATGGC. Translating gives CSATRGNG. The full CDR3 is CSATRGNGYTF.

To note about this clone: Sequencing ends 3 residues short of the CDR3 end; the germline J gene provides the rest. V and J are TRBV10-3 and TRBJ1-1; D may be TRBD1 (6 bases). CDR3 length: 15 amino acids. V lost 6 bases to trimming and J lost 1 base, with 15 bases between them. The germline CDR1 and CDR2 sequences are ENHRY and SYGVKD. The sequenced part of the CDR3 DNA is TGTGCCATCAGCTTGAGCGGACAGCCGAACACTGAA. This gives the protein CAISLSGQPNTE. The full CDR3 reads CAISLSGQPNTEAFF.

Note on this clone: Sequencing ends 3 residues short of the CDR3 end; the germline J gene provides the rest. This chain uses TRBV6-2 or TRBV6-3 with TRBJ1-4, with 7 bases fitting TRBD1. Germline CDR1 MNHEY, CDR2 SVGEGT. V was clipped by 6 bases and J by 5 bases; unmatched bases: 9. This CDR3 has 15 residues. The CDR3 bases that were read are TGTGCCAGCAGGAACGCCGGGACAGCGAATGAAAAA. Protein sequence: CASRNAGTANEK. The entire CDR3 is CASRNAGTANEKLFF.

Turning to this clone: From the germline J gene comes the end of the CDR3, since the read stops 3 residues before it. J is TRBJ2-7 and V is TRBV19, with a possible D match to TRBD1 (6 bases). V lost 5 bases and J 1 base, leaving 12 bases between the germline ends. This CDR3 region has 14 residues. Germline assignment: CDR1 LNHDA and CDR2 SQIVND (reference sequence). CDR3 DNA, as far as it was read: TGTGCCAGTAGTTCGTCAGGACAGTCCTACGAG. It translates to CASSSSGQSYE. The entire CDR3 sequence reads CASSSSGQSYEQYF.

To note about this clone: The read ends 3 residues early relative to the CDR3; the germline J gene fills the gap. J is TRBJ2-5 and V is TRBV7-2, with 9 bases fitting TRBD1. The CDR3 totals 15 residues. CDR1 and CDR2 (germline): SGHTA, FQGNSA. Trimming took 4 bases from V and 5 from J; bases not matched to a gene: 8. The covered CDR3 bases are TGTGCCAGCAGCTCAACCCCGGGACAGGGCGAGACC. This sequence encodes CASSSTPGQGET. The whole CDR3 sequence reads CASSSTPGQGETQYF.

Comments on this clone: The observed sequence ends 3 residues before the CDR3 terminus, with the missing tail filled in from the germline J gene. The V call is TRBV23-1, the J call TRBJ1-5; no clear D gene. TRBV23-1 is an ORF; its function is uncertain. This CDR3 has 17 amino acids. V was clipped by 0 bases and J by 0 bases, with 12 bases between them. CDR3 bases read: TGCGCCAGCAGTCAATCATTACGAGGTTATAGCAATCAGCCC. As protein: CASSQSLRGYSNQP. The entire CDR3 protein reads CASSQSLRGYSNQPQHF.

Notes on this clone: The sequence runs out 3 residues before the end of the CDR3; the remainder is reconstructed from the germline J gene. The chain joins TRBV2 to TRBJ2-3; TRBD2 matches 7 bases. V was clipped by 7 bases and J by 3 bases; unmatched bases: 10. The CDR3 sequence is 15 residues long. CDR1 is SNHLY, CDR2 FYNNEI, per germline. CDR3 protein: CASMGGSLITDTQYF. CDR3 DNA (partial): TGTGCCAGCATGGGCGGGAGTCTAATAACAGATACG.

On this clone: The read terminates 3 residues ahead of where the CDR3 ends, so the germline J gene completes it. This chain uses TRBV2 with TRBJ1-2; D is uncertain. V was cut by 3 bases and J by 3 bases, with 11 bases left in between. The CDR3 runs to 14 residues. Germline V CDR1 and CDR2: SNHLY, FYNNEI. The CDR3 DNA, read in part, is TGTGCCAGCAGTGAGCGCATCTCGCACTATGGC. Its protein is CASSERISHYG. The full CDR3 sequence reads CASSERISHYGYTF.

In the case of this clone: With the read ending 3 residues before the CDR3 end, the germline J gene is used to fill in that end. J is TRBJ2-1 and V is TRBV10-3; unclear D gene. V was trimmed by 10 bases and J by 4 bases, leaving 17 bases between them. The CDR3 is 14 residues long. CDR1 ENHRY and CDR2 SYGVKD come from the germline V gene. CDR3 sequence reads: CATSPQNLYNEQFF. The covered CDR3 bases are TGTGCCACGTCGCCACAGAACCTATACAATGAG.

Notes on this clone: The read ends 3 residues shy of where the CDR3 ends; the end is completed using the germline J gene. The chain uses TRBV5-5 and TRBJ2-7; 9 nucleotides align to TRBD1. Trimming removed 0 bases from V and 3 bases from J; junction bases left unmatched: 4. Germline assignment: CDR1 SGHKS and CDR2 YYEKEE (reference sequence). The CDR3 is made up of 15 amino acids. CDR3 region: CASSLVGTGLYEQYF. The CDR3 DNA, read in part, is TGTGCCAGCAGCTTGGTCGGGACAGGGCTCTACGAG.

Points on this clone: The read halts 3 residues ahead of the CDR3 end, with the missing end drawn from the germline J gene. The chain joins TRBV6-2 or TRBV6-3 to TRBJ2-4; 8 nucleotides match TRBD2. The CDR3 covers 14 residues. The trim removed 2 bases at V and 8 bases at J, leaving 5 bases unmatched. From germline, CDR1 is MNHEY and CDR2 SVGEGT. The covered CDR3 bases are TGTGCCAGCAGTTACGGGACTAGTTTACACATT. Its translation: CASSYGTSLHI. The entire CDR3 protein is CASSYGTSLHIQYF.

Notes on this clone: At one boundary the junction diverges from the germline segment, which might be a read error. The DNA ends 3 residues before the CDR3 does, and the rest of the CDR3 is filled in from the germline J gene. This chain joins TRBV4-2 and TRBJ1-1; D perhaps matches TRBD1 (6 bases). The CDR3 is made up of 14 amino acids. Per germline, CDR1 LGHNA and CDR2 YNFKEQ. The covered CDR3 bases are TGCGCCAGCAGCCAGTCTACAGGGTTTCCTGAA. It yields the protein CASSQSTGFPE. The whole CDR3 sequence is CASSQSTGFPEAFF.

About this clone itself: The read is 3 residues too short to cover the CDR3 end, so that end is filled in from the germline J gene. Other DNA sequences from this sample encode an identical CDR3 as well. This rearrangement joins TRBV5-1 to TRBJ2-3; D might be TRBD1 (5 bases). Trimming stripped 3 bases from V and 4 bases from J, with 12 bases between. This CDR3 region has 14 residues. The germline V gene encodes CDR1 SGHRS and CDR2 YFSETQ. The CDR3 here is CASSSQQGADTQYF. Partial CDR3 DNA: TGCGCCAGCAGCTCACAACAAGGGGCAGATACG.

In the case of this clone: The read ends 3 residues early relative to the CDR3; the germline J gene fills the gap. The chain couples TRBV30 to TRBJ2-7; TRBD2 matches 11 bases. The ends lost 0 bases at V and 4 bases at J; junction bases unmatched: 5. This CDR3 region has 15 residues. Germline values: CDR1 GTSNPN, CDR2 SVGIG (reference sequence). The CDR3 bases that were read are TGTGCCTGGAGTGTACCACTAGCGGGAGCTTACGAG. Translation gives CAWSVPLAGAYE. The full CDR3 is CAWSVPLAGAYEQYF.

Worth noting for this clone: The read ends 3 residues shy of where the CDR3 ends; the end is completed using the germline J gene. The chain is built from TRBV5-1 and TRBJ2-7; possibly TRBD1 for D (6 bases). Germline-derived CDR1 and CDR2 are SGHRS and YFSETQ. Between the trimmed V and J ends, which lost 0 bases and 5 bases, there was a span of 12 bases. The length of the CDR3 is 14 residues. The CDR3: CASSLGPGEDEQYF. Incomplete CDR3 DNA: TGCGCCAGCAGCTTGGGGCCAGGGGAAGACGAG.

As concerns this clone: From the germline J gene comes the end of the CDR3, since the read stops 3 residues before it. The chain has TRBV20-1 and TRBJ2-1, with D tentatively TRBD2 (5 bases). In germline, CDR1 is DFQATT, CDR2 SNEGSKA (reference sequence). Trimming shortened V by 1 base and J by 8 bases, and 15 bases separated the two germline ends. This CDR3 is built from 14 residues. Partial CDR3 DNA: TGCAGTGCTAGAGGAGCTAGCCTGATCGATGAG. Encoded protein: CSARGASLIDE. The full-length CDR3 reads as CSARGASLIDEQFF.

The covered CDR3 bases are TGCAGTGCTAGAGATTCGGGACAGGGGTATCAGCCC. It specifies CSARDSGQGYQP. In full, the CDR3 is CSARDSGQGYQPQHF. The rearrangement joins TRBV20-1 to TRBJ1-5; TRBD1 matches 10 bases. The observed sequence ends 3 residues before the CDR3 terminus, with the missing tail filled in from the germline J gene. V lost 0 bases and J lost 5; bases outside the gene matches: 4. Per germline, CDR1 DFQATT and CDR2 SNEGSKA (reference sequence). The CDR3 extends over 15 amino acids.

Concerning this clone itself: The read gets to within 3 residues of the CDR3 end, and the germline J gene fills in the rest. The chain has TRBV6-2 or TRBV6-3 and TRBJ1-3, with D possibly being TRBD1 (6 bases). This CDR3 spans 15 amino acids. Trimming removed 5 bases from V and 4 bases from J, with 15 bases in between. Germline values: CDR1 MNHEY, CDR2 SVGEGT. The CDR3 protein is CASSTPGQIGNTIYF. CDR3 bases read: TGTGCCAGCAGTACTCCCGGACAGATCGGAAACACC.

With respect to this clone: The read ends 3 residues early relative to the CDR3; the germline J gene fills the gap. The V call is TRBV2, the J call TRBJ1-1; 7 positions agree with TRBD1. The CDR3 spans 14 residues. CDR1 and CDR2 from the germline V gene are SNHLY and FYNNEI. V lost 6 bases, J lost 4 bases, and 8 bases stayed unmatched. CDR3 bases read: TGTGCCAGCAGACTATACAGGGGACCCACTGAA. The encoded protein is CASRLYRGPTE. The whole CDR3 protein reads CASRLYRGPTEAFF.

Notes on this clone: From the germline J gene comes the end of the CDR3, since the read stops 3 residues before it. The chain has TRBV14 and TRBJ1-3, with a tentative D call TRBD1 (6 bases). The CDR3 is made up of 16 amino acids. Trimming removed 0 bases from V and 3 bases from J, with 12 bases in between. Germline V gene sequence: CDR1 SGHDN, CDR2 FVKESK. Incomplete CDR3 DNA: TGTGCCAGCAGCCAAGATATCACAGGGTTTGGAAACACC. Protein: CASSQDITGFGNT. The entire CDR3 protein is CASSQDITGFGNTIYF.

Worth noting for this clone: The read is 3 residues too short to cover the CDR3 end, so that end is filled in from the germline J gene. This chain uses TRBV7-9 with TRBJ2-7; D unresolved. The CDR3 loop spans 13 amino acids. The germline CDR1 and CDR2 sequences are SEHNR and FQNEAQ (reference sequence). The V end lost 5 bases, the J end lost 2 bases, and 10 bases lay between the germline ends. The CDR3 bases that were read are TGTGCCAGCAGCAATACAGATACCTACGAG. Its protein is CASSNTDTYE. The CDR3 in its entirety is CASSNTDTYEQYF.

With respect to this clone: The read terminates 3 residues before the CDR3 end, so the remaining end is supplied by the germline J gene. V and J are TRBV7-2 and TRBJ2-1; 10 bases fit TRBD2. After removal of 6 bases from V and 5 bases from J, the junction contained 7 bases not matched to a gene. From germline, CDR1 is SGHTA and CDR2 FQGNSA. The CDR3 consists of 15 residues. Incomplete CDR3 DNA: TGTGCCAGCAGTTTACACGGGACTAGCGACAATGAG. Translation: CASSLHGTSDNE. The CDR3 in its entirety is CASSLHGTSDNEQFF.